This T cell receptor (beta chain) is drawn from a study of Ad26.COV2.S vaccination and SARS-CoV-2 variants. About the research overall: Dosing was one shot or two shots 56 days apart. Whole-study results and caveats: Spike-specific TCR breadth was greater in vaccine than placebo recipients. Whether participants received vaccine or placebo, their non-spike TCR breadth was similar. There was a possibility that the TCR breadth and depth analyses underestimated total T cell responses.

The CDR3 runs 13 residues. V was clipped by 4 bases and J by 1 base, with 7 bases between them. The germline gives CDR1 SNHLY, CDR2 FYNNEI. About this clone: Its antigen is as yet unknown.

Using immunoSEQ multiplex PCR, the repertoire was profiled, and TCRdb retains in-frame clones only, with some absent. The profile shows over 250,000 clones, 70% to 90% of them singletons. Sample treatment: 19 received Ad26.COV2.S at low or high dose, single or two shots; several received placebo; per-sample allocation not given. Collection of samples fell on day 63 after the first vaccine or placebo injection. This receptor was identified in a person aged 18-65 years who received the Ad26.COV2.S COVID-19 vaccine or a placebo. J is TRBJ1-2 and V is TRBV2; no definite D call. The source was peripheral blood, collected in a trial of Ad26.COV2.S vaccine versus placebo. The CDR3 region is CASSVRVNYGYTF. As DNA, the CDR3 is TGTGCCAGCAGTGTTAGGGTTAACTATGGCTACACCTTC.